The 4 T cell receptor beta chains listed next were all sequenced from one sample in a study of technical replicates of blood from a handful of donors. Profiling relied on immunoSEQ multiplex PCR, and the TCRdb table lists in-frame clones only, not all of them. The table has approximately 73,000 clones, 95% seen once. Sequencing input: T cells isolated from PBMCs. These receptors were taken from a human donor in good health.

V usage is TRBV5-1 and J usage is TRBJ1-2, with D unclear. The CDR3 spans 13 residues. Germline V gene data show CDR1 as SGHRS and CDR2 as YFSETQ. V lost 1 base, J lost 7 bases, and 11 bases lay in between. The CDR3 bases are TGCGCCAGCAGCTTGTCAAGGGAGAGTGGCTACACCTTC. Protein: CASSLSRESGYTF.

The chain has TRBV29-1 and TRBJ2-5, with D perhaps matching TRBD1 (5 bases). Germline V CDR1 and CDR2: SQVTM, ANQGSEA. This CDR3 region has 13 residues. DNA of the CDR3: TGCACCATCAGGGAAAGCGCCCAAGAGACCCAGTACTTC. This sequence encodes CTIRESAQETQYF.

This clone was observed a single time. This rearrangement joins TRBV7-6 to TRBJ2-1; TRBD2 agrees at 9 bases. V shed 0 bases and J 4 bases; nucleotides not matched to a gene: 10. CDR3 length equals 18 residues. Germline values: CDR1 SGHVS, CDR2 FNYEAQ. The CDR3 DNA sequence: TGTGCCAGCAGCTTAGCGTATTCGGAGCGGGAGGTTTACAATGAGCAGTTCTTC. It codes for CASSLAYSEREVYNEQFF.

V usage is TRBV19 and J usage is TRBJ2-7, with 8 bases identical to TRBD1. CDR3 length equals 15 residues. The germline V gene has CDR1 LNHDA and CDR2 SQIVND (reference sequence). V trimming: 4 bases; J trimming: 1 base; junction bases outside the gene matches: 6. CDR3 bases: TGTGCCAGTAGTAAGGACAGGGCAGTGTCCTACGAGCAGTACTTC. It translates to CASSKDRAVSYEQYF. Complete variable domain (other parts from reference TRBV19 and TRBJ2-7): DGGITQSPKYLFRKEGQNVTLSCEQNLNHDAMYWYRQDPGQGLRLIYYSQIVNDFQKGDIAEGYSVSREKKESFPLTVTSAQKNPTAFYLCASSKDRAVSYEQYFGPGTRLTVT.